This paragraph covers one T cell receptor beta chain sequence. The source of the sample is a study of blood T cell repertoires in COVID-19. Study summary: Acute and convalescent COVID-19 specimens originated in the United States, Italy and Spain. Sample material is recorded as cDNA or gDNA derived from T cells, B-cell-depleted T cells, or PBMCs.

Recruited during active infection, patients (from Seattle) were subsequently followed longitudinally. Methods used by the authors: By means of reference gene primer amplification, nucleated cell counts were estimated. Sequencing was performed with immunoSEQ multiplex PCR; in TCRdb, only in-frame clones are kept and a portion is missing. V and J calls and clone size come straight from that table; D and trimming were deduced from the DNA. The sample has over 90,000 clones, 80% to 90% seen once; the top ten hold under 5.5%. The CDR3 consists of 14 residues. Germline CDR1 is SGHAT and CDR2 is FQDESV (reference sequence). The germline V and J ends were trimmed by 8 bases and 1 base, with 11 bases remaining between them.

The specimen was peripheral blood. V and J are TRBV11-1 and TRBJ2-2; a possible D gene is TRBD1 (5 bases). This receptor was taken from a man at least 80 years old with COVID-19, enrolled during active disease. The CDR3 DNA is TGTGCCAGCGTAAGGGGCAGGAACACCGGGGAGCTGTTTTTT. It codes for CASVRGRNTGELFF.